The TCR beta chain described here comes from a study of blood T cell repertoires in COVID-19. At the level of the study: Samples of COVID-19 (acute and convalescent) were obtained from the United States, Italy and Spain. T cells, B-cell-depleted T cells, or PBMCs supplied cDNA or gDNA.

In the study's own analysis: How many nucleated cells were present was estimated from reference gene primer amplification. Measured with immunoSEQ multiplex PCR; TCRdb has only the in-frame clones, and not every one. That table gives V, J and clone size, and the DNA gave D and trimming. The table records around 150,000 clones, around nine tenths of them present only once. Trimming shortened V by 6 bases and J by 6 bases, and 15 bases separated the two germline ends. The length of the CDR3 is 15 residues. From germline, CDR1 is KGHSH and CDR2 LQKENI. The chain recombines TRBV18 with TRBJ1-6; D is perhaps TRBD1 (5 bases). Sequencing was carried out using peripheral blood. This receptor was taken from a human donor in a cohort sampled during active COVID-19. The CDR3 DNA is TGTGCCAGCTCTCCCAGGGTCGGCGGTAATTCACCCCTCCACTTT. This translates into CASSPRVGGNSPLHF. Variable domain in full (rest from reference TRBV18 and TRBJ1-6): NAGVMQNPRHLVRRRGQEARLRCSPMKGHSHVYWYRQLPEEGLKFMVYLQKENIIDESGMPKERFSAEFPKEGPSILRIQQVVRGDSAAYFCASSPRVGGNSPLHFGNGTRLTVT.